This TCR beta chain appears in the sequencing data of a study of blood T cell repertoires in COVID-19. For the study at large: Sources were T cells, B-cell-depleted T cells, or PBMCs; the material itself was cDNA or gDNA.

Sequencing was performed with immunoSEQ multiplex PCR; in TCRdb, only in-frame clones are kept and a portion is missing. The table records 380,000 or so clones, around nine tenths of them present only once. Germline values: CDR1 LNHDA, CDR2 SQIVND (reference sequence). This CDR3 comprises 13 residues. V shed 5 bases and J shed 8 bases, with 12 bases lying between them. The genes are TRBV19 and TRBJ1-4, with D tentatively TRBD1 (5 bases). The TCR was taken from a woman between 55 and 75 years old with COVID-19, enrolled during active disease. Source material: peripheral blood. The CDR3 nucleotides are TGTGCCAGTAGTCTAGGGGTCGGGGAAAAACTGTTTTTT. Translating gives CASSLGVGEKLFF.